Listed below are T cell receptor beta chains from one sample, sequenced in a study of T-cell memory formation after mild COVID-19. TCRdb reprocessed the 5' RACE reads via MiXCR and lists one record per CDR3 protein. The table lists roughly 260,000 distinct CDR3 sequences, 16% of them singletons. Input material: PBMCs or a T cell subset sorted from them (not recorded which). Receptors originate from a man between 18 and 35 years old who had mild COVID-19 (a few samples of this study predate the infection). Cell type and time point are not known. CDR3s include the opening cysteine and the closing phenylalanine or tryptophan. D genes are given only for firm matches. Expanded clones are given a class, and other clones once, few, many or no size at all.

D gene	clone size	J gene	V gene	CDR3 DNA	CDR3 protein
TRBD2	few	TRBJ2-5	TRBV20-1	TGCAGTGCTAACCTAGCGGTGACGGGGACCCAGTACTTC	CSANLAVTGTQYF
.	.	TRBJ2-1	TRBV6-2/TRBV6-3	TGTGCCAGCAGGGGAGGGGGATTCAATGAGCAGTTCTTC	CASRGGGFNEQFF
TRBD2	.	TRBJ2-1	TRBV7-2	TGTGCCAGCAGCTTACTAGCGGGGCGCTCCTACAATGAGCAGTTCTTC	CASSLLAGRSYNEQFF
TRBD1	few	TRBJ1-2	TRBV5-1	TGCGCCAGCAGCTTGTTCGGGACAGGGTATGGCTACACCTTC	CASSLFGTGYGYTF
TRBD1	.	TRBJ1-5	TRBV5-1	TGCGCCAGCAGCTTAGGGGGCCCGGGCAATCAGCCCCAGCATTTT	CASSLGGPGNQPQHF
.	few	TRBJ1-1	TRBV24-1	TGTGCCACCAGTGATTTGCAACTGAACACTGAAGCTTTCTTT	CATSDLQLNTEAFF
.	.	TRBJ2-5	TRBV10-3	TGTGCCATCAGTCCTACAGGGGGGGCCGGTGAGACCCAGTACTTC	CAISPTGGAGETQYF
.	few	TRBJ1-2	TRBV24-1	TGTGCCACCCTCCGGCTCACTAACCCCGATAACTATGGCTACACCTTC	CATLRLTNPDNYGYTF
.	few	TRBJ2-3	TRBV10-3	TGTGCCATCAGTGATCACGGCAGGGGATCAGGCACAGATACGCAGTATTTT	CAISDHGRGSGTDTQYF
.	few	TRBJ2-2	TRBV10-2	TGCGCCAGCAGGCACGGGGAGCTGTTTTTT	CASRHGELFF
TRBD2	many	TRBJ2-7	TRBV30	TGTGCCTGGAGTGTCTTAGCGGGTTCCTACGAGCAGTACTTC	CAWSVLAGSYEQYF
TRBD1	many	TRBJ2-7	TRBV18	TGTGCCAGCTCATCTTCCGGGACAGGGGGCTACGAGCAGTACTTC	CASSSSGTGGYEQYF
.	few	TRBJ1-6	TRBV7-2	TGTGCCAGCAGCTTAGGTCGGGAAGGGGATTCACCCCTCCACTTT	CASSLGREGDSPLHF
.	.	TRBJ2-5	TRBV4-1	TGCGCCAGCAGCCAAGTCGCCGGAGCGGGGACCCAGTACTTC	CASSQVAGAGTQYF
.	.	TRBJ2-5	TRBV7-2	TGTGCCAGCAGCTTCGGAATGGCTCGGGGGGCGAGGGAGACCCAGTACTTC	CASSFGMARGARETQYF
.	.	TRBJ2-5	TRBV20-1	TGCAGTGCTAGCCACCCCGGGGGAGAGACCCAGTACTTC	CSASHPGGETQYF
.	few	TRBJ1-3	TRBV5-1	TGCGCCAGCAGCTTGGATCCCCAGGGCAAATCCTCTGGAAACACCATATATTTT	CASSLDPQGKSSGNTIYF
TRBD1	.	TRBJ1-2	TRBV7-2	TGTGCCAGCAGCTTCGACAGGGGTTGGGGCTATGGCTACACCTTC	CASSFDRGWGYGYTF
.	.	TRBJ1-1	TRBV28	TGTGCCAGCAGTCCCCCCTTACGGACTGAAGCTTTCTTT	CASSPPLRTEAFF
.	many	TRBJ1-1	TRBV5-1	TGCGCCAGCAGCTTGGCAGGGACACCTGAAGCTTTCTTT	CASSLAGTPEAFF
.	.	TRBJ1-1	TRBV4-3	TGCGCCAGCAGCCAAGACTTCGTCGCCACGAGCACTGAAGCTTTCTTT	CASSQDFVATSTEAFF
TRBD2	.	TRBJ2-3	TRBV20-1	TGCAGTGCTAGCCCTAGCGGGGGGGCACGCCCAGATACGCAGTATTTT	CSASPSGGARPDTQYF
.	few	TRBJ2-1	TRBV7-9	TGTGCCAGCAGCTTAGTTGGTACCCCCCTTCTAAGCTACAATGAGCAGTTCTTC	CASSLVGTPLLSYNEQFF
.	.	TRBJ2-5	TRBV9	TGTGCCAGCAGCATCTACGGCGGGAAAGAGACCCAGTACTTC	CASSIYGGKETQYF
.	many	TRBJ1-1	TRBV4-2	TGTGCCAGCAGCCATCCAATCGGGGGCCGGAACGTTTGGAACACTGAAGCTTTCTTT	CASSHPIGGRNVWNTEAFF
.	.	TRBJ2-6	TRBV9	TGTGCCAGCAGCCCCCGGATAGCTACTGGGGCCAACGTCCTGACTTTC	CASSPRIATGANVLTF
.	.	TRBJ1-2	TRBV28	TGTGCCAGCACCCTCACCCCTGGGGGGAGTTATGGCTACACCTTC	CASTLTPGGSYGYTF
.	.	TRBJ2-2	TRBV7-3	TGTGCCAGCAGCTTAACCCCTCAAAACACCGGGGAGCTGTTTTTT	CASSLTPQNTGELFF
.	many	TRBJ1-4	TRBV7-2	TGTGCCAGCAGTCCGGACAGCCGGAATGAAAAACTGTTTTTT	CASSPDSRNEKLFF
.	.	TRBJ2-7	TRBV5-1	TGCGCCAGCAGCTCTCAGGGCTCCTACGAGCAGTACTTC	CASSSQGSYEQYF
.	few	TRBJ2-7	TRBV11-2	TGTGCCAGCAGCTTAGATCACGGCTACGAGCAGTACTTC	CASSLDHGYEQYF
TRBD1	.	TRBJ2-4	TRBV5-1	TGCGCCAGCAGCTCAACCCCCGGGACAGGGAAAAACATTCAGTACTTC	CASSSTPGTGKNIQYF
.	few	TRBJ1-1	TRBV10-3	TGTGCCACCAAGCTTGCGGTAGCGAACACTGAAGCTTTCTTT	CATKLAVANTEAFF
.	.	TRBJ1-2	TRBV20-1	TGCAGCCGGGCGGGGGAATACTATGGCTACACCTTC	CSRAGEYYGYTF
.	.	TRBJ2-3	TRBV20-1	TGCAGTGCTAGACCGCCCCGTGAAGGCACAGATACGCAGTATTTT	CSARPPREGTDTQYF
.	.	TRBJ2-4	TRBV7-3	TGTGCCAGCAGCTTATACGCCGACTCCAATTTTCAGTACTTC	CASSLYADSNFQYF
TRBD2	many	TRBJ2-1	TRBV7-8	TGTGCCAGCAGCTTAGGACTAGCGACAATGAGGCAGTTCTTC	CASSLGLATMRQFF
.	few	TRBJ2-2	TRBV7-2	TGTGCCAGCAGCTTAACCGGGCCCAGGGCCGCGAACACCGGGGAGCTGTTTTTT	CASSLTGPRAANTGELFF
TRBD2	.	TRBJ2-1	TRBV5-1	TGCGCCAGCAGCTTGGTCCCGTTGACTGGCGGGGGGAGAAATGAGCAGTTCTTC	CASSLVPLTGGGRNEQFF
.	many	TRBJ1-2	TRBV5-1	TGCGCCAGCAGCTTGGTAGGGGGCTATGGCTACACCTTC	CASSLVGGYGYTF
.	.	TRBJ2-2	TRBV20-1	TGCAGTGCAAGGGACTTTCAGAGGGGCACCGGGGAGCTGTTTTTT	CSARDFQRGTGELFF
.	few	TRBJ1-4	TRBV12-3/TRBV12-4	TGTGCCAGCAGTGATCCGGGACGCCTGTTTTTT	CASSDPGRLFF
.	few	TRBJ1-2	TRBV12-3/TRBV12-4	TGTGCCAGCAGCCTAGGGAGGCCGGGAGCGAATGGCTACACCTTC	CASSLGRPGANGYTF